This T cell receptor (beta chain) was sequenced in a study of cytomegalovirus exposure and HLA in healthy donors. Study-wide findings and caveats: In vitro data verified three CMV-associated chains as specific for CMV antigens.

Remarks on this clone: No antigen is known for it.

The ends were cut back, 6 bases at V and 4 bases at J, with 15 bases in the middle. The CDR3 covers 14 residues. From germline, CDR1 is MDHEN and CDR2 SYDVKM. The data were produced by immunoSEQ multiplex PCR, yet TCRdb's version contains in-frame clones alone and is incomplete. The sample lists 100,000 to 120,000 clones, approximately 90% seen once, with approximately 1.9% in the top ten. The chain recombines TRBV28 with TRBJ2-5; a possible D gene is TRBD2 (5 bases). Input material: PBMCs. The sequence derives from a woman aged 18-30 years in good health and CMV-seronegative. CDR3 DNA: TGTGCCAGCAGAAACGGGGTATTACGAGAGACCCAGTACTTC. Residues: CASRNGVLRETQYF.